This T cell receptor beta chain originates from a study of T cells in Graves' hyperthyroidism and ophthalmopathy. RNA transcripts gave rise to amplified TCR beta CDR3 regions. HTBI primers were the set used in a first-round RT-PCR of the TCR CDR3. TCRdb redid the calling of the multiplex PCR reads with MiXCR, one entry per CDR3 protein. The sample lists 550,000 to 600,000 distinct CDR3 sequences; roughly a sixth were seen once. The clonotype comes from a young woman with Graves' hyperthyroidism. The sample was blood.

CDR3 amino acids: CASSQYRTGSKDTQYF. The CDR3 region has the DNA TGTGCCAGCAGCCAATATCGGACAGGGTCTAAAGATACGCAGTATTTT. The chain carries TRBV3-1 and TRBJ2-3, with 8 bases lining up with TRBD1. The CDR3 is 16 amino acids. The V segment lost 2 bases and the J segment 5 bases; nucleotides outside the gene matches: 9. Germline V gives CDR1 LGHDT, CDR2 YNNKEL (reference sequence).